Following are 22 T cell receptor beta chains from one sample sequenced in a study of cytomegalovirus exposure and HLA in healthy donors. The PCR employed 60 Vbeta primers together with 13 Jbeta primers. Assay: immunoSEQ multiplex PCR; the TCRdb copy retains only in-frame clones and omits some. The table lists about 78,000 clones. Sequenced material: PBMCs. The receptors shown here come from a female donor in good health and CMV-seropositive.

The CDR3 DNA reads TGTGCCAGCAGTTTCGGCCGAAGCGGAACTGAAGCTTTCTTT. It is translated as CASSFGRSGTEAFF. This chain uses TRBV27 with TRBJ1-1; D not certain. This CDR3 is 14 amino acids long. Trimming stripped 3 bases from V and 5 bases from J, with 13 bases between. From germline, CDR1 is MNHEY and CDR2 SMNVEV (reference sequence).

The gene calls are TRBV7-8 and TRBJ2-3; 7 nucleotides align to TRBD2. V dropped 2 bases and J dropped 1; count of bases not matched to a gene: 6. Germline CDR1 and CDR2: SGHVS and FQNEAQ. This CDR3 region has 16 residues. CDR3 protein: CASSLRSSGRTDTQYF. CDR3 nucleotide sequence: TGTGCCAGCAGCTTAAGGTCTAGCGGTCGCACAGATACGCAGTATTTT.

The chain couples TRBV29-1 to TRBJ2-1, with TRBD2 matching 8 bases. Germline lookup yields CDR1 SQVTM and CDR2 ANQGSEA. This CDR3 has 15 amino acids. The J segment lost 8 bases and the V segment lost 3 bases, leaving 12 bases of the junction unmatched. CDR3 sequence (DNA): TGCAGCGTTGAGGTCCCTAGCGGGCCCCGGGATGAGCAGTTCTTC. Encoded protein: CSVEVPSGPRDEQFF.

V usage is TRBV18 and J usage is TRBJ1-1; 8 bases are a match to TRBD1. CDR1 KGHSH and CDR2 LQKENI come from the germline V gene. Trimming cost V 1 base and J 6 bases; bases outside gene matches: 10. This CDR3 has 16 amino acids. In nucleotides, the CDR3 is TGTGCCAGCTCACCACAGTACGGACAGGGCCCATCTGAAGCTTTCTTT. Its translation: CASSPQYGQGPSEAFF.

The CDR3 is CASSLLAGAETQYF. CDR3 nucleotide sequence: TGTGCCAGCAGTTTACTAGCGGGAGCAGAGACCCAGTACTTC. The V call is TRBV28, the J call TRBJ2-5; 10 nucleotides align to TRBD2. This CDR3 region has 14 residues. Germline loops: CDR1 MDHEN, CDR2 SYDVKM. Unmatched junction bases numbered 1, after V lost 2 bases and J lost 4 bases.

The V and J genes are TRBV4-1 and TRBJ1-3; D gene unclear. Germline V lookup: CDR1 MGHRA, CDR2 YSYEKL. Trimming removed 1 base at V and 0 bases at J, with 13 bases between. There are 17 residues in the CDR3. The CDR3 region has the DNA TGCGCCAGCAGCCAAGCCCCTTTTGGGAGCTCTGGAAACACCATATATTTT. Protein product: CASSQAPFGSSGNTIYF.

CDR3 in DNA: TGTGCCAGCAGTGACAACTACGAGCAGTACTTC. Protein product: CASSDNYEQYF. The chain carries TRBV7-9 and TRBJ2-7; unclear D gene. CDR1 is SEHNR and CDR2 is FQNEAQ in the germline V gene (reference sequence). This CDR3 comprises 11 residues. Trimming took off 6 bases at V and 3 bases at J, with 6 bases between the two ends. Full variable domain (outside the CDR3, taken from reference TRBV7-9 and TRBJ2-7): DTGVSQNPRHKITKRGQNVTFRCDPISEHNRLYWYRQTLGQGPEFLTYFQNEAQLEKSRLLSDRFSAERPKGSFSTLEIQRTEQGDSAMYLCASSDNYEQYFGPGTRLTVT.

CDR3 coding DNA: TGTGCCTGGAGTGTAGTCTCACTAGCGGGCTACAATGAGCAGTTCTTC. This encodes CAWSVVSLAGYNEQFF. The chain couples TRBV30 to TRBJ2-1; TRBD2 agrees at 9 bases. Germline lookup yields CDR1 GTSNPN and CDR2 SVGIG (reference sequence). Unmatched junction bases numbered 6, after V lost 0 bases and J lost 3 bases. The CDR3 is 16 amino acids.

The V call is TRBV9, the J call TRBJ2-3; TRBD2 matches 10 bases. Looked up from germline, CDR1 is SGDLS and CDR2 is YYNGEE. The CDR3 length is 17 residues. The J segment lost 2 bases and the V segment lost 0 bases, leaving 6 bases of the junction unmatched. The CDR3 coding sequence is TGTGCCAGCAGCGTAGGGAGTAGCGGGGGGCTCACAGATACGCAGTATTTT. Amino acid sequence: CASSVGSSGGLTDTQYF.

This rearrangement joins TRBV10-2 to TRBJ1-2, with TRBD1 matching over 9 bases. The length of the CDR3 is 14 residues. Germline CDR1 and CDR2: WSHSY and SAAADI. With 2 bases clipped from V and 8 bases from J, the junction kept 6 bases outside the gene matches. Written as DNA, the CDR3 is TGCGCCAGCAGTGAGCTACAGGGGGCTGGGGGCTACACCTTC. Amino acids: CASSELQGAGGYTF.

V gene TRBV18 combines with J gene TRBJ1-6; 8 bases map to TRBD1. In germline, CDR1 is KGHSH, CDR2 LQKENI. After removal of 5 bases from V and 6 bases from J, the junction contained 3 bases not matched to a gene. CDR3 length equals 14 residues. The CDR3 is CASSGTGPNSPLHF. The CDR3 DNA sequence: TGTGCCAGCTCAGGGACAGGCCCTAATTCACCCCTCCACTTT.

The chain employs TRBV9 and TRBJ2-1, with D perhaps matching TRBD2 (6 bases). Germline V gene lookup returns CDR1 SGDLS and CDR2 YYNGEE. Between the trimmed V and J ends, which lost 0 bases and 7 bases, there was a span of 11 bases. The CDR3 loop spans 14 amino acids. The CDR3 region has the DNA TGTGCCAGCAGCGTAGGGGCGGGATCAAATGAGCAGTTCTTC. This sequence encodes CASSVGAGSNEQFF.

The V and J genes are TRBV6-1 and TRBJ2-1, with TRBD1 as a possible D gene (7 bases). CDR3 length: 14 amino acids. Germline CDR1 MNHNS, CDR2 SASEGT. The ends were cut back, 6 bases at V and 7 bases at J, with 16 bases in the middle. The CDR3 bases are TGTGCCAGCAGGGAGGGGGCGCTTCAAAATGAGCAGTTCTTC. Translating it yields CASREGALQNEQFF.

This sequence joins TRBV18 and TRBJ2-7; 9 positions match TRBD1. V trimming: 4 bases; J trimming: 5 bases; junction bases outside the gene matches: 6. The CDR3 sequence is 14 residues long. CDR1 is KGHSH, CDR2 LQKENI, per germline. The CDR3 region has the DNA TGTGCCAGCTCACATCGGGACAGGGTCAACGAGCAGTACTTC. It encodes CASSHRDRVNEQYF.

The chain uses TRBV9 and TRBJ1-1; no definite D call. There are 16 residues in the CDR3. Trimming removed 0 bases from V and 0 bases from J, with 12 bases in between. Germline V gives CDR1 SGDLS, CDR2 YYNGEE. The chain's CDR3 is CASSVGWGELNTEAFF. The DNA for the CDR3 is TGTGCCAGCAGCGTAGGTTGGGGAGAACTGAACACTGAAGCTTTCTTT.

The J gene is TRBJ2-1, the V gene TRBV11-3, with 7 bases aligning to TRBD2. Germline CDR1 is SGHNT and CDR2 is YENEEA. The CDR3 is made up of 15 amino acids. The trim removed 2 bases at V and 3 bases at J, leaving 4 bases unmatched. CDR3 residues: CASSLSGGSYNEQFF. The CDR3 nucleotides read TGTGCCAGCAGCTTAAGTGGCGGGAGCTACAATGAGCAGTTCTTC.

The chain joins TRBV7-6 to TRBJ2-3; D is perhaps TRBD2 (6 bases). This CDR3 has 15 amino acids. The germline V gene encodes CDR1 SGHVS and CDR2 FNYEAQ. Trimming took 1 base from V and 1 from J, leaving 9 bases between them. The CDR3: CASSLGPSGTDTQYF. DNA of the CDR3: TGTGCCAGCAGCTTAGGTCCTAGCGGCACAGATACGCAGTATTTT.

The chain has TRBV18 and TRBJ2-7; a possible D gene is TRBD2 (7 bases). The germline V gene has CDR1 KGHSH and CDR2 LQKENI. The length of the CDR3 is 16 residues. The V end lost 3 bases, the J end lost 0 bases, and 15 bases lay between the germline ends. The CDR3 sequence is CASSPGIAGASYEQYF. CDR3 in DNA: TGTGCCAGCTCACCGGGGATTGCGGGGGCCTCCTACGAGCAGTACTTC.

The rearrangement uses TRBV5-1 and TRBJ1-2, with D perhaps matching TRBD1 (6 bases). Trimming left V 2 bases short and J 10 bases short, with 15 bases between. CDR1 and CDR2 (germline): SGHRS, YFSETQ. The CDR3 runs 13 residues. CDR3 in DNA: TGCGCCAGCAGCTTCGGACAGCCAGCCGCCTACACCTTC. Translated: CASSFGQPAAYTF.

The gene calls are TRBV15 and TRBJ1-3; 10 nucleotides agree with TRBD1. With V trimmed by 3 bases and J by 3 bases, 5 bases remained unmatched. Germline V gene lookup returns CDR1 LNHNV and CDR2 YYDKDF (reference sequence). The CDR3 is 16 residues long. For the CDR3, the DNA is TGTGCCACCAGCAGGAGACAGGGGGCATTTGGAAACACCATATATTTT. Translating gives CATSRRQGAFGNTIYF.

The CDR3 DNA sequence: TGTGCCAGCAGTTACTCCCCCAACAGCCTCTCCTACGAGCAGTACTTC. Translating gives CASSYSPNSLSYEQYF. The chain has TRBV6-5 and TRBJ2-5; D unclear. Judging by the DNA end, TRBJ2-7 fits better; the J call may be wrong. Germline assignment: CDR1 MNHEY and CDR2 SVGAGI. The CDR3 is 16 residues long.

This rearrangement joins TRBV4-2 to TRBJ2-1; TRBD2 matches 9 bases. The V gene's germline CDR1 is LGHNA and CDR2 YNFKEQ. CDR3 length: 16 residues. Unmatched junction bases numbered 11, after V lost 3 bases and J lost 8 bases. The CDR3 is CASSQPGLAGYDEQFF. In nucleotides, the CDR3 is TGTGCCAGCAGCCAGCCGGGACTAGCCGGGTACGATGAGCAGTTCTTC.